This T cell receptor beta chain was observed in a study of beta chain features in type 1 diabetes. Study-level points and caveats: Within each of all four CD4+ subsets, Type 1 diabetes patients had TCRB CDR3s that were moderately but significantly shorter.

Reverse transcription of all isolated RNA meant that expressed TCRB transcripts were sequenced. TCRdb's table, derived via immunoSEQ multiplex PCR, lists solely in-frame clones and lacks some. This sample has approximately 150,000 clones; roughly an eighth occur once, and the top ten carry 1.3%. This clone appeared a few times. Antigen specificity is unknown. Sequencing input: central memory CD4+ T cells from blood. This TCR came from a man aged 18-30 years with type 1 diabetes.

Here the CDR3 reads CASSLDRVDGYTF. In nucleotides, the CDR3 is TGTGCCAGCAGCTTAGACCGGGTAGATGGCTACACCTTC. The chain combines TRBV7-9 with TRBJ1-2; D is unclear. The CDR3 runs 13 residues. CDR1 is SEHNR and CDR2 is FQNEAQ in the germline V gene (reference sequence). V was pared by 1 base and J by 6 bases, with 9 bases between. The full variable domain, its missing parts supplied by reference TRBV7-9 and TRBJ1-2, is DTGVSQNPRHKITKRGQNVTFRCDPISEHNRLYWYRQTLGQGPEFLTYFQNEAQLEKSRLLSDRFSAERPKGSFSTLEIQRTEQGDSAMYLCASSLDRVDGYTFGSGTRLTVV.